These T cell receptor beta chains were read from a single sample in a study of shared clonotypes between healthy human individuals. The protocol was immunoSEQ multiplex PCR, while the TCRdb copy is restricted to in-frame clones and leaves out a portion. Of approximately 100,000 clones detected, under 70% appear once; the ten largest clones hold under 25%. The sequenced sample was memory CD8+ T cells sorted from blood. Every receptor here comes from a woman in her 30s in good health. Each CDR3 is given with its conserved first and last residue. A D gene is named only where the DNA matches it firmly. The size field is filled for only some rows; it gives once, few, many or a size class.

clone_size	v_call	d_call	j_call	cdr3_aa	cdr3_nt
-	TRBV2	TRBD2	TRBJ2-3	CASRISGSGDTQYF	TGTGCCAGCAGGATTAGCGGGAGTGGAGATACGCAGTATTTT
-	TRBV27	-	TRBJ2-5	CASSLGETQYF	TGTGCCAGCAGTTTAGGGGAGACCCAGTACTTC
-	TRBV1	-	TRBJ1-1	CTSSQDESWRDPNTEAFF	TGCACCAGCAGCCAAGATGAGAGCTGGAGGGACCCGAACACTGAAGCTTTCTTT
-	TRBV5-4	-	TRBJ2-7	CASSTKVRSYEQYF	TGTGCCAGCAGCACGAAGGTTCGCTCCTACGAGCAGTACTTC
-	TRBV7-2	-	TRBJ1-2	CASSLKSGDYGYTF	TGTGCCAGCAGCTTAAAGTCAGGGGACTATGGCTACACCTTC
-	TRBV28	TRBD2	TRBJ2-3	CASSLLGGAGGNPDTQYF	TGTGCCAGCAGCCTCTTGGGGGGAGCGGGAGGGAATCCAGATACGCAGTATTTT
many	TRBV25-1	-	TRBJ1-1	CASSEAVMDTEAFF	TGTGCCAGCAGTGAGGCGGTAATGGACACTGAAGCTTTCTTT
-	TRBV6-1	TRBD2	TRBJ2-1	CAISESRASGDYNEQFF	TGTGCCATCAGTGAGTCGAGGGCTAGCGGGGACTACAATGAGCAGTTCTTC
-	TRBV5-1	-	TRBJ2-2	CASSLPTFGGELFF	TGCGCCAGCAGCTTGCCTACCTTTGGCGGGGAGCTGTTTTTT
-	TRBV4-1	-	TRBJ1-5	CASSQEMGNSNQPQHF	TGCGCCAGCAGCCAAGAAATGGGAAATAGCAATCAGCCCCAGCATTTT